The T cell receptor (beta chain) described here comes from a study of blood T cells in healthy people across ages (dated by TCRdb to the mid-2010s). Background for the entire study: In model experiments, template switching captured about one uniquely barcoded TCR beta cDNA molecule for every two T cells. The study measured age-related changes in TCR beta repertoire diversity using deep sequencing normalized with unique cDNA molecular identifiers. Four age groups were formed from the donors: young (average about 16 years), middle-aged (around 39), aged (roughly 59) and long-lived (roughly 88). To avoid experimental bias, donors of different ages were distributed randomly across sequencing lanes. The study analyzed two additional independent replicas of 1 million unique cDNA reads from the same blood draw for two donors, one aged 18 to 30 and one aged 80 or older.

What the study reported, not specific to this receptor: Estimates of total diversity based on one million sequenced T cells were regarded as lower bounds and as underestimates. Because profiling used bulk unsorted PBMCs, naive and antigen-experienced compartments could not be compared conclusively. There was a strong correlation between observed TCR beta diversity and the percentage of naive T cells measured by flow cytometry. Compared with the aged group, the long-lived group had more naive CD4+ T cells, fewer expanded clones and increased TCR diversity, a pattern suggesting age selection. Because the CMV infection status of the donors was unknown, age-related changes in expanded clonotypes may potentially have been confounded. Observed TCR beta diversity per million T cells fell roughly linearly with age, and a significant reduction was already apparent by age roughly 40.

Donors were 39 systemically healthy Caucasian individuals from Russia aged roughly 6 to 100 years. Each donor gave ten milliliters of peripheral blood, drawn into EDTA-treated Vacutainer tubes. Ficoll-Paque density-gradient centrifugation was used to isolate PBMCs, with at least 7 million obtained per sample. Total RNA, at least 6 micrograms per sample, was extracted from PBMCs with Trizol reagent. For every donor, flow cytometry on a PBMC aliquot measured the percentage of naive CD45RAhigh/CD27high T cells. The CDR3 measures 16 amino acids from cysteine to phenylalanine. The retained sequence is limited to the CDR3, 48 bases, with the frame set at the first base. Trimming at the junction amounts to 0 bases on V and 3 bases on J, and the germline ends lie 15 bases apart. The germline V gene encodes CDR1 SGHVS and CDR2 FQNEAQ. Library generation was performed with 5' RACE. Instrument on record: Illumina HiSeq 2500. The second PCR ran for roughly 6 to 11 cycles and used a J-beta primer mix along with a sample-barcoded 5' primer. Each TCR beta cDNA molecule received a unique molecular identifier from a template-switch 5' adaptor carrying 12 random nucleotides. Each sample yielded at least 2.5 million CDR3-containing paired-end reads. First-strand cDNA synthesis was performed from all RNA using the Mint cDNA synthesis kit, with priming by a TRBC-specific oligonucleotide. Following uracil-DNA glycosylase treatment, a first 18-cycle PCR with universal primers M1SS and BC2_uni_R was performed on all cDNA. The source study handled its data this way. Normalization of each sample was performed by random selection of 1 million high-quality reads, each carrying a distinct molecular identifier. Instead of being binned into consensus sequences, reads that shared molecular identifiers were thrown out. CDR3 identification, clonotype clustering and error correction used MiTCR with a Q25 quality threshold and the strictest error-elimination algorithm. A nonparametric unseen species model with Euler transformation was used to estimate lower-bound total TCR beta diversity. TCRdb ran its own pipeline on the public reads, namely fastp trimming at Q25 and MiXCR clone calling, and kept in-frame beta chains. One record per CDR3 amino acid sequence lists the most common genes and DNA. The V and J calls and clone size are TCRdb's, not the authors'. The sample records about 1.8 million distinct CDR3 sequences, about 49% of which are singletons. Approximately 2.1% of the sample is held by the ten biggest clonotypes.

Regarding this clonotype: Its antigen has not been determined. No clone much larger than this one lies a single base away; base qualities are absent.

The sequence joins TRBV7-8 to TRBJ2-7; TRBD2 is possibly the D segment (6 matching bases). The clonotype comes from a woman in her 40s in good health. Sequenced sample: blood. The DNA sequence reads TGTGCCAGCAGCTTAGCGCCCACTAGCCGCCTCTACGAGCAGTACTTC. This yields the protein CASSLAPTSRLYEQYF.